This TCR beta chain derives from a study of shared clonotypes between healthy human individuals. Study-wide results and limits: Clonotype sharing across a few donors was observed for roughly 5% of naive CD4 clonotypes. Rarefaction curves obtained for sorted subsets showed sequencing incomplete despite large depth. In contrast to clonotypes shared by all four donors, non-shared clonotypes had lower generation probabilities.

Germline lookup yields CDR1 MNHEY and CDR2 SVGAGI. CDR3 length: 14 amino acids. The ends were cut back, 4 bases at V and 1 base at J, with 10 bases in the middle. About this clone: Its antigen is as yet unknown.

The table came from immunoSEQ multiplex PCR; TCRdb's copy has only in-frame clones and leaves some out. The profile shows roughly 1 million clones, around 76% of them singletons. The sample taken for sequencing was memory CD4+ T cells sorted from blood. This sample's subset: CD45RA-negative fraction. The chain recombines TRBV6-5 with TRBJ1-1, with no clear D. This TCR derives from a man aged 18 to 35 in good health. The DNA of the CDR3 is TGTGCCAGCAGTTGGCTGGGCCCGAACACTGAAGCTTTCTTT. Translation gives CASSWLGPNTEAFF.